A selection of T cell receptor beta chains follows, all from one sample in a study of shared clonotypes between healthy human individuals. The assay was immunoSEQ multiplex PCR, and TCRdb's table has in-frame clones only and misses some. Of under 1,100,000 clones listed, roughly 80% are singletons. Sequences were obtained from memory CD4+ T cells sorted from blood. The receptors come from a young man in good health. Both conserved end residues are part of each CDR3. The order of the fields is V gene, CDR3 length, CDR3 protein.

TRBV5-6	14	CASSLGALPYEQYF
TRBV30	15	CAWNGLAGSTDTQYF
TRBV6-6	12	CASSTPSIPQHF
TRBV5-4	15	CASSLLTDNTGELFF
TRBV29-1	13	CSVVGGLNTEAFF
TRBV30	13	CAWSKGLNTEAFF
TRBV5-8	12	CASRMEIETQYF
TRBV4-1	16	CASRLTFRETYYGYTF
TRBV5-1	14	CASSLGAGQETQYF
TRBV30	16	CAWSVTSGRLGETQYF
TRBV6-6	13	CASSNPLENEQFF
TRBV6-6	13	CASSPRLDTEAFF
TRBV7-2	14	CASSEQGVRAEAFF
TRBV14	15	CASSQEGGRHGELFF
TRBV19	12	CASGRGRDTQYF
TRBV6-1	14	CASSTTTSGREQFF
TRBV7-9	17	CASSVAASSAFGNTIYF